The 8 T cell receptor beta chains reported below all come from one sample, sequenced in a study of T cells in Graves' hyperthyroidism and ophthalmopathy. Regions amplified from RNA transcripts were the TCR beta CDR3 regions. A set of HTBI primers served as the primers for a first-round RT-PCR of the TCR CDR3. Each CDR3 protein gets one entry after TCRdb re-called the multiplex PCR reads with MiXCR. The sample carries under 350,000 distinct CDR3 sequences, approximately 14% recorded once. The sample was blood. All receptors derive from a woman in her 40s with Graves' ophthalmopathy.

Ten or more counts support this clonotype. The chain links TRBV3-1 to TRBJ1-5; no clear D gene. The CDR3 loop spans 12 amino acids. CDR1 is LGHDT, CDR2 YNNKEL, per germline (reference sequence). Trimming shortened V by 2 bases and J by 7 bases, and 6 bases separated the two germline ends. The CDR3 sequence: CASSQRGQPQHF. The DNA of the CDR3 is TGTGCCAGCAGCCAACGAGGCCAGCCCCAGCATTTT.

Worth noting for this clonotype: Possible read error: a much larger clone is one base away. This chain links TRBV6-1 with TRBJ2-6, with 12 bases fitting TRBD2. CDR1 is MNHNS and CDR2 is SASEGT in the germline V gene. The CDR3 is 18 residues long. CDR3 bases: TGTGCCAGCCATGGACTAGCGGGGCAAAACTCTGGGACCAACGTCCTGACTTTC. Translating it yields CASHGLAGQNSGTNVLTF.

This clonotype has at least ten counts. The chain couples TRBV10-3 to TRBJ1-5; D might be TRBD1 (6 bases). The CDR3 runs 14 residues. Trimming took 3 bases from V and 6 from J, leaving 12 bases between them. CDR1 and CDR2 (germline): ENHRY, SYGVKD. The CDR3 bases are TGTGCCATCAGTGAAGCCGGGGGCGGTCAGCCCCAGCATTTT. Its translation: CAISEAGGGQPQHF.

This clonotype was observed many times. The V and J genes are TRBV3-1 and TRBJ1-1; D remains ambiguous. CDR3 size: 13 residues. In germline, CDR1 is LGHDT, CDR2 YNNKEL (reference sequence). V was shortened by 1 base and J by 0 bases, with 3 bases between the two germline ends. The chain's CDR3 is CASSQAMNTEAFF. DNA of the CDR3: TGTGCCAGCAGCCAAGCTATGAACACTGAAGCTTTCTTT.

V usage is TRBV20-1 and J usage is TRBJ2-3, with a weak D call TRBD2 (5 bases). V was shortened by 3 bases and J by 2 bases, with 12 bases between the two germline ends. This CDR3 region has 14 residues. Per the germline V gene, CDR1 is DFQATT and CDR2 is SNEGSKA (reference sequence). The CDR3 sequence: CSASRGSATDTQYF. The CDR3, as DNA: TGCAGTGCTAGCCGGGGAAGCGCCACAGATACGCAGTATTTT.

This chain links TRBV19 with TRBJ2-3; D is perhaps TRBD1 (6 bases). CDR1 and CDR2 (germline): LNHDA, SQIVND (reference sequence). Deletions cut 5 bases from V and 4 bases from J, with 13 bases between. This CDR3 is 14 amino acids long. CDR3 sequence: CASSSGQTSDTQYF. Written as DNA, the CDR3 is TGTGCCAGTAGTTCCGGACAGACGTCAGATACGCAGTATTTT.

This clonotype was counted many times. CDR3 residues: CSALDEQTDTQYF. The DNA of the CDR3 is TGCAGTGCCTTAGACGAACAGACAGATACGCAGTATTTT. This chain joins TRBV20-1 and TRBJ2-3; no definite D call. V shed 6 bases and J shed 3 bases, with 13 bases lying between them. The CDR3 length is 13 residues. Germline values: CDR1 DFQATT, CDR2 SNEGSKA (reference sequence).

This clonotype was picked up one time. A much larger clone differs from this one at a single base, so this may be a read error. The chain recombines TRBV7-9 with TRBJ2-7, with 8 positions matching TRBD1. Germline values: CDR1 SEHNR, CDR2 FQNEAQ (reference sequence). The CDR3 covers 15 residues. V dropped 6 bases and J dropped 3; count of bases not matched to a gene: 10. The CDR3 sequence: CASRETGQGHYEQYF. CDR3 coding DNA: TGTGCCAGCAGAGAGACAGGACAGGGACACTACGAGCAGTACTTC.